Below, 10 T cell receptor beta chains from the same sample are listed, as sequenced in a study of T cell responses to AZD1222 COVID-19 vaccine (dated by TCRdb to the early 2020s). The library was produced with the immunoSEQ multiplex PCR assay. TCRdb's version of the immuneACCESS table is confined to in-frame rearrangements and falls short of the full clone set. An unresolved V gene accounts for under half of the shortfall where checked; the remainder is of unknown origin. For this sample the table gives 180,000 or so clones, of which 80% to 95% were detected only once. Approximately 1.9% of the sample belongs to the ten largest clones. Per the publication, the time point label means: about 28 days (+/-7) after the second vaccine dose. The sample was peripheral blood, taken 28 days after the second AZD1222 dose. These receptor sequences come from an adult who received the AZD1222 COVID-19 vaccine.

The V and J genes are TRBV3-1 (or the pseudogene TRBV3-2) and TRBJ2-5, with 10 bases fitting TRBD1. V shed 1 base, J shed 2 bases, and the junction held 4 bases outside the gene matches. Germline V gene sequence: CDR1 LGHDT, CDR2 YNNKEL (reference sequence). CDR3 length equals 16 residues. CDR3 DNA sequence: TGTGCCAGCAGCCAAGTGACAGGGGGCAGACAAGAGACCCAGTACTTC. Amino acid sequence: CASSQVTGGRQETQYF.

The chain recombines TRBV6-5 with TRBJ2-7, with D uncertain. Germline V gene lookup returns CDR1 MNHEY and CDR2 SVGAGI. Between the trimmed V and J ends, which lost 7 bases and 2 bases, there was a span of 12 bases. The length of the CDR3 is 13 residues. In nucleotides, the CDR3 is TGTGCCAGCAAGGCAACAGCAACCTACGAGCAGTACTTC. Amino acid sequence: CASKATATYEQYF.

The rearrangement links TRBV12-3 or TRBV12-4 to TRBJ2-7; tentatively, D is TRBD2 (6 bases). With 4 bases removed from V and 5 bases from J, the gap between germline ends came to 12 bases. The CDR3 is made up of 13 amino acids. The CDR3 protein is CASSYVGSNEQYF. As DNA, the CDR3 is TGTGCCAGCAGTTACGTCGGGAGCAACGAGCAGTACTTC.

The chain employs TRBV14 and TRBJ1-1; 8 positions match TRBD1. CDR3 length: 16 amino acids. The germline gives CDR1 SGHDN, CDR2 FVKESK. Losses at the gene ends were 5 bases for V and 5 bases for J; bases not matched to a gene: 13. The CDR3 DNA sequence: TGTGCCAGCAGCTTAGGACAGGGACGGGTGCGGACTGAAGCTTTCTTT. Its protein is CASSLGQGRVRTEAFF.

The CDR3 loop is CASSLRVKSPSPLHF. CDR3 nucleotide sequence: TGTGCCAGCAGTCTCAGGGTTAAATCCCCTTCACCCCTCCACTTT. The chain has TRBV6-5 and TRBJ1-6; D is perhaps TRBD1 (5 bases). The ends were cut back, 5 bases at V and 9 bases at J, with 17 bases in the middle. Germline assignment: CDR1 MNHEY and CDR2 SVGAGI. CDR3 length equals 15 residues.

V and J are TRBV18 and TRBJ1-1; D not certain. The germline V and J ends were trimmed by 0 bases and 1 base, with 9 bases remaining between them. The CDR3 sequence is 15 residues long. The germline CDR1 and CDR2 sequences are KGHSH and LQKENI. Here the CDR3 reads CASSPPLGTNTEAFF. The CDR3, as DNA: TGTGCCAGCTCACCACCTTTAGGAACGAACACTGAAGCTTTCTTT. The variable domain in full, with the rest retrieved from reference TRBV18 and TRBJ1-1, is NAGVMQNPRHLVRRRGQEARLRCSPMKGHSHVYWYRQLPEEGLKFMVYLQKENIIDESGMPKERFSAEFPKEGPSILRIQQVVRGDSAAYFCASSPPLGTNTEAFFGQGTRLTVV.

V is TRBV11-1 and J is TRBJ2-5; no firm D call. The germline gives CDR1 SGHAT, CDR2 FQDESV (reference sequence). The germline V and J ends were trimmed by 1 base and 4 bases, with 4 bases remaining between them. The CDR3 has 12 residues. CDR3 sequence (DNA): TGTGCCAGCAGCTTAGGCGTAGAGACCCAGTACTTC. Encoded protein: CASSLGVETQYF.

The rearrangement uses TRBV5-8 and TRBJ2-1; D tentatively reads TRBD1 or TRBD2 (6 bases each). This CDR3 contains 16 residues. Germline lookup yields CDR1 SGHTS and CDR2 YDEGEE. The germline V and J ends were trimmed by 4 bases and 1 base, with 15 bases remaining between them. The CDR3 coding sequence is TGTGCCAGCAGCCTACCCACAGGGACTTCCTACAATGAGCAGTTCTTC. Translation gives CASSLPTGTSYNEQFF.

This chain connects TRBV19 to TRBJ1-5; 12 nucleotides match TRBD1. Trimming cost V 5 bases and J 6 bases; bases outside gene matches: 5. Germline V CDR1 and CDR2: LNHDA, SQIVND (reference sequence). The CDR3 has 15 residues. CDR3 bases: TGTGCCAGTAGTCTCGGGACAGGGGGCGGTCAGCCCCAGCATTTT. It is translated as CASSLGTGGGQPQHF.

The chain is built from TRBV19 and TRBJ1-1, with D possibly being TRBD1 (6 bases). V was pared by 11 bases and J by 8 bases, with 15 bases between. Germline V gives CDR1 LNHDA, CDR2 SQIVND (reference sequence). This CDR3 region has 11 residues. DNA for the CDR3: TGTGCCCTATCGAGGGGGGCAGAAGCTTTCTTT. Protein: CALSRGAEAFF. The complete variable domain, with remaining parts taken from reference TRBV19 and TRBJ1-1, reads DGGITQSPKYLFRKEGQNVTLSCEQNLNHDAMYWYRQDPGQGLRLIYYSQIVNDFQKGDIAEGYSVSREKKESFPLTVTSAQKNPTAFYLCALSRGAEAFFGQGTRLTVV.